Here is one T cell receptor beta chain with its context. This entry comes from a study of blood T cell repertoires in COVID-19. Study summary: Sites in the United States, Italy and Spain provided acute and convalescent COVID-19 samples. In each case, the material was cDNA or gDNA derived from T cells, B-cell-depleted T cells, or PBMCs.

CDR3 length: 16 amino acids. Germline CDR1 reads SGHVS; CDR2 reads FNYEAQ. Trimming pared 3 bases from V and 0 bases from J, leaving 14 bases between. Per the original methods: From reference gene primer amplification, estimates of nucleated cell counts were derived. Libraries were prepared by immunoSEQ multiplex PCR; TCRdb keeps only in-frame clonotypes and omits some of them. Clonal size and the V and J genes are those of that table, whereas D and trimming came from the DNA. The data show roughly 140,000 clones, 80% to 90% seen once. The TCR sequence derives from a woman in her forties or fifties with acute or convalescent COVID-19. The V call is TRBV7-6, the J call TRBJ1-1; D perhaps matches TRBD1 (6 bases). Material: peripheral blood. The CDR3: CASSFVAGQVNTEAFF. The CDR3 DNA reads as TGTGCCAGCAGCTTTGTAGCGGGACAAGTGAACACTGAAGCTTTCTTT.